This is a list of T cell receptor beta chains from one sample in a study of cytomegalovirus exposure and HLA in healthy donors. Clones were read by immunoSEQ multiplex PCR, and TCRdb kept only the in-frame ones, dropping some. Here the sample spans over 120,000 clones, about 90% being singletons. Material for sequencing was PBMCs. The receptors come from a woman between 25 and 40 years old in good health and CMV-seropositive. CDR3s include the opening cysteine and the closing phenylalanine or tryptophan. D genes are given only for firm matches. The size field is filled for only some rows; it gives once, few, many or a size class.

clone_size j_call d_call v_call cdr3_aa cdr3_nt
NA TRBJ1-5 NA TRBV19 CASNLRDILNQPQHF TGTGCCAGTAATCTTCGGGACATTCTCAATCAGCCCCAGCATTTT
NA TRBJ2-7 TRBD2 TRBV28 CASTITGTSGSHEQYF TGTGCCAGCACCATAACAGGGACTAGCGGGAGCCACGAGCAGTACTTC
NA TRBJ2-3 TRBD1 TRBV2 CASSTGQGLDTQYF TGTGCCAGCAGTACGGGACAGGGTTTGGATACGCAGTATTTT
once TRBJ2-5 NA TRBV28 CASSLLRGWETQYF TGTGCCAGCAGTTTACTAAGGGGCTGGGAGACCCAGTACTTC
NA TRBJ2-2 NA TRBV28 CASSLNRATGELFF TGTGCCAGCAGTTTAAACAGGGCCACCGGGGAGCTGTTTTTT
NA TRBJ2-1 NA TRBV5-4 CASSDTRGSDEQFF TGTGCCAGCTCCGACACAAGGGGTTCGGATGAGCAGTTCTTC
NA TRBJ1-5 TRBD1 TRBV2 CASSLGQGGQPQHF TGTGCCAGCAGTTTAGGACAGGGCGGTCAGCCCCAGCATTTT
NA TRBJ2-5 NA TRBV15 CATSRDQGAGKETQYF TGTGCCACCAGCAGAGATCAAGGGGCGGGGAAAGAGACCCAGTACTTC
NA TRBJ1-2 NA TRBV6-1 CASSERVYGYTF TGTGCCAGCAGTGAACGGGTCTATGGCTACACCTTC
NA TRBJ2-7 TRBD1 TRBV19 CASRTGQGGYEQYF TGTGCCAGTAGGACAGGACAGGGGGGCTACGAGCAGTACTTC
NA TRBJ1-4 NA TRBV18 CASSSPPGRGEKLFF TGTGCCAGCTCATCCCCCCCAGGAAGGGGTGAAAAACTGTTTTTT
NA TRBJ2-7 TRBD2 TRBV19 CASSTGLAGYEQYF TGTGCCAGTAGTACCGGACTAGCGGGATACGAGCAGTACTTC
NA TRBJ2-1 NA TRBV10-2 CASGLYGSYNEQFF TGCGCCAGCGGCCTGTATGGCTCCTACAATGAGCAGTTCTTC
NA TRBJ2-1 NA TRBV5-1 CASSMTSNEQFF TGCGCCAGCAGCATGACTAGCAATGAGCAGTTCTTC
NA TRBJ1-2 NA TRBV9 CASSGSSGPNYGYTF TGTGCCAGCAGCGGATCGTCAGGCCCAAACTATGGCTACACCTTC
NA TRBJ2-7 NA TRBV2 CASKTSRAYEQYF TGTGCCAGCAAAACAAGCAGGGCTTACGAGCAGTACTTC
NA TRBJ2-5 NA TRBV27 CASPGHRAQETQYF TGTGCCAGCCCCGGGCACAGGGCACAAGAGACCCAGTACTTC
NA TRBJ2-1 NA TRBV7-3 CASSFVGGRNEQFF TGTGCCAGCAGCTTTGTCGGCGGGCGAAATGAGCAGTTCTTC
NA TRBJ2-3 NA TRBV11-3 CASSLSGRPDTQYF TGTGCCAGCAGCTTATCAGGGAGGCCAGATACGCAGTATTTT
NA TRBJ1-5 TRBD1 TRBV19 CASSDDRGRQPQHF TGTGCCAGTAGTGACGACAGGGGTAGGCAGCCCCAGCATTTT
NA TRBJ2-5 TRBD2 TRBV29-1 CSVVTSGRPTQETQYF TGCAGCGTTGTAACTAGCGGGAGACCGACCCAAGAGACCCAGTACTTC
once TRBJ2-5 TRBD2 TRBV29-1 CSVAGGLAGETQYF TGCAGCGTTGCCGGAGGTCTAGCGGGAGAGACCCAGTACTTC
NA TRBJ1-5 TRBD1 TRBV6-6 CASSPPRGSNQPQHF TGTGCCAGCAGTCCCCCCAGGGGGAGCAATCAGCCCCAGCATTTT
NA TRBJ2-3 NA TRBV27 CASSFSSVTDTQYF TGTGCCAGCAGTTTCTCAAGCGTGACAGATACGCAGTATTTT
NA TRBJ2-7 NA TRBV7-2 CASSLGGLSYEQYF TGTGCCAGCAGCTTAGGCGGGCTCTCCTACGAGCAGTACTTC
NA TRBJ2-1 TRBD1 TRBV6-5 CASRWTGGRRNEQFF TGTGCCAGCAGATGGACAGGGGGAAGGAGGAATGAGCAGTTCTTC
NA TRBJ2-2 TRBD2 TRBV5-1 CASSKTSGRATGELFF TGCGCCAGCAGCAAAACTAGCGGGAGGGCGACCGGGGAGCTGTTTTTT
once TRBJ1-1 TRBD1 TRBV2 CASRRDSVNTEAFF TGTGCCAGCAGGAGGGACAGTGTGAACACTGAAGCTTTCTTT
NA TRBJ2-1 TRBD2 TRBV5-1 CASSLYRGGYNEQFF TGCGCCAGCAGCTTATATCGCGGGGGTTACAATGAGCAGTTCTTC
NA TRBJ2-1 TRBD1 TRBV25-1 CASSEQGQGEIDEQFF TGTGCCAGCAGTGAACAGGGACAGGGGGAAATCGATGAGCAGTTCTTC
NA TRBJ1-3 NA TRBV5-1 CASSSQGVNGNTIYF TGCGCCAGCAGCTCACAGGGAGTTAATGGAAACACCATATATTTT
NA TRBJ2-6 TRBD1 TRBV5-5 CASSQQGAGANVLTF TGTGCCAGCAGCCAACAGGGGGCTGGGGCCAACGTCCTGACTTTC
NA TRBJ2-5 TRBD1 TRBV2 CASRPDRGRETQYF TGTGCCAGCAGACCCGACAGGGGGAGAGAGACCCAGTACTTC
NA TRBJ2-1 NA TRBV4-1 CASSQVFPGEYNEQFF TGCGCCAGCAGCCAAGTCTTCCCGGGAGAGTACAATGAGCAGTTCTTC
NA TRBJ1-2 NA TRBV6-5 CASSPLGGSGYTF TGTGCCAGCAGCCCCCTGGGGGGGTCTGGCTACACCTTC
NA TRBJ2-3 NA TRBV7-8 CASSLGTTNTDTQYF TGTGCCAGCAGCTTAGGGACTACAAACACAGATACGCAGTATTTT
NA TRBJ2-1 TRBD2 TRBV4-1 CASSQEMGLAGYNEQFF TGCGCCAGCAGCCAAGAGATGGGGCTAGCGGGGTACAATGAGCAGTTCTTC
NA TRBJ2-1 NA TRBV21-1 CASSKPGTYNEQFF TGTGCCAGCAGCAAGCCAGGGACCTACAATGAGCAGTTCTTC
once TRBJ1-1 TRBD1 TRBV5-1 CASSLDRGTEAFF TGCGCCAGCAGCTTGGACAGGGGAACTGAAGCTTTCTTT
NA TRBJ2-1 NA TRBV28 CATDDRSYNEQFF TGTGCCACCGATGACAGGTCGTACAATGAGCAGTTCTTC
NA TRBJ1-5 NA TRBV6-6 CASSYRTDQPQHF TGTGCCAGCAGTTACCGGACAGATCAGCCCCAGCATTTT
NA TRBJ2-1 TRBD2 TRBV10-1 CASSESSREGPVDEQFF TGCGCCAGCAGTGAGAGTTCGCGGGAGGGCCCAGTCGATGAGCAGTTCTTC
NA TRBJ2-1 TRBD2 TRBV5-4 CASNLAGFYNEQFF TGTGCCAGCAACCTAGCGGGATTCTACAATGAGCAGTTCTTC
NA TRBJ1-1 NA TRBV6-6 CASSYSSSYTEAFF TGTGCCAGCAGTTACTCGAGTAGTTACACTGAAGCTTTCTTT
NA TRBJ1-2 NA TRBV5-5 CASSLPFATTRYTF TGTGCCAGCAGCTTACCCTTCGCGACGACTCGCTACACCTTC
NA TRBJ1-1 NA TRBV2 CASSTPTGSTEAFF TGTGCCAGCAGTACACCGACAGGTTCCACTGAAGCTTTCTTT
NA TRBJ2-6 NA TRBV5-1 CASSFQGTSGANVLTF TGCGCCAGCAGCTTTCAGGGGACGTCTGGGGCCAACGTCCTGACTTTC
NA TRBJ2-5 TRBD1 TRBV7-8 CASSPLGQSHSKETQYF TGTGCCAGCAGCCCCTTGGGACAGTCCCATTCCAAAGAGACCCAGTACTTC
NA TRBJ1-2 NA TRBV29-1 CSVAKGGGGYTF TGCAGCGTCGCCAAAGGAGGTGGCGGCTACACCTTC
NA TRBJ2-5 TRBD2 TRBV28 CASSYPGGGRQETQYF TGTGCCAGCAGTTACCCCGGGGGGGGGCGGCAAGAGACCCAGTACTTC
NA TRBJ2-7 NA TRBV28 CASSSPGYEQYF TGTGCCAGCAGTTCTCCGGGCTACGAGCAGTACTTC
NA TRBJ1-2 TRBD1 TRBV9 CASRGGQGEGYTF TGTGCCAGCAGAGGGGGACAGGGCGAGGGCTACACCTTC